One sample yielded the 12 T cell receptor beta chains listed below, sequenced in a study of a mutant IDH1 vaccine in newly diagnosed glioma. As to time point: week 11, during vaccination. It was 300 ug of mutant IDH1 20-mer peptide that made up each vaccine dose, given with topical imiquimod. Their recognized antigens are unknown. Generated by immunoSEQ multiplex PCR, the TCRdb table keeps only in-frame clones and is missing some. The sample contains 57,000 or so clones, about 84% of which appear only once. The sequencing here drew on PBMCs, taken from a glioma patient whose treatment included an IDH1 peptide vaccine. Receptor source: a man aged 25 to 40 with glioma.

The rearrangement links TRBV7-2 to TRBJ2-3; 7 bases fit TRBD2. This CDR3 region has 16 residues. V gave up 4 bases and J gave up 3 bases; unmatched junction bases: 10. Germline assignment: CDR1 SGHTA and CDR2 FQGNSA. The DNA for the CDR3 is TGTGCCAGCAGCTCCAGGACTAGTGGGCAGACAGATACGCAGTATTTT. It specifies CASSSRTSGQTDTQYF.

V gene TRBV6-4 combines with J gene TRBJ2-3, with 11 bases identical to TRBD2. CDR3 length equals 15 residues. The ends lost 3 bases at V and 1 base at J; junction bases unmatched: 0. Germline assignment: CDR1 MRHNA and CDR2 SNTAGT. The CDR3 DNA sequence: TGTGCCAGCAGTGAGACTAGCGGGGGCACAGATACGCAGTATTTT. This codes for CASSETSGGTDTQYF.

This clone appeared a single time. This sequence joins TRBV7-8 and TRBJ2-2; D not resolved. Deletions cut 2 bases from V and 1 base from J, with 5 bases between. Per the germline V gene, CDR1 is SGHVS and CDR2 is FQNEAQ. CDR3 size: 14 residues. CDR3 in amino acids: CASSLLGNTGELFF. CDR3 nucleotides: TGTGCCAGCAGCTTATTGGGGAACACCGGGGAGCTGTTTTTT.

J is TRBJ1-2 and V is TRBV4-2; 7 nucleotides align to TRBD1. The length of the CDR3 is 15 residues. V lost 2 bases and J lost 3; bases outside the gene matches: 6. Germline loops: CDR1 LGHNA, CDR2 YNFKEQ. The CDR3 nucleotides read TGTGCCAGCAGCCAATCGCAGGGGGGCTACTATGGCTACACCTTC. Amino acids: CASSQSQGGYYGYTF.

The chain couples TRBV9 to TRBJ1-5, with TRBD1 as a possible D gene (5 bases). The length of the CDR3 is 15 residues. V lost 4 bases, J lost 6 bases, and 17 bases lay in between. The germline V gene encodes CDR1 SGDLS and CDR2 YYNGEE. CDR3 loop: CASSQDLSGTQPQHF. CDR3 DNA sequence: TGTGCCAGCAGCCAAGATTTATCTGGGACTCAGCCCCAGCATTTT.

CDR3 residues: CSVAEPYEFYGYTF. DNA of the CDR3: TGCAGCGTTGCGGAACCGTATGAATTCTATGGCTACACCTTC. The chain recombines TRBV29-1 with TRBJ1-2; D uncertain. The CDR3 spans 14 residues. Between the trimmed V and J ends, which lost 4 bases and 4 bases, there was a span of 16 bases. Germline lookup yields CDR1 SQVTM and CDR2 ANQGSEA.

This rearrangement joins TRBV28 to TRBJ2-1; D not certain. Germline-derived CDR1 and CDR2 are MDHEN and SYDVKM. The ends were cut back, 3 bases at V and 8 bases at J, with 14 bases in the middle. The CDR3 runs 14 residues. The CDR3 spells CASSFRRWRYEQFF. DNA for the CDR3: TGTGCCAGCAGTTTCCGCCGCTGGCGCTATGAGCAGTTCTTC.

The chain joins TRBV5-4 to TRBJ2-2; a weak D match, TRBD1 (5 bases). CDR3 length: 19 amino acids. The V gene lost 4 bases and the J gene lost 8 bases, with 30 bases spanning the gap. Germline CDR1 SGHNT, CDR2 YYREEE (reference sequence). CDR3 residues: CASSPAGGRAEGDRGELFF. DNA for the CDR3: TGTGCCAGCAGCCCCGCTGGCGGCAGGGCGGAAGGTGATCGGGGGGAGCTGTTTTTT. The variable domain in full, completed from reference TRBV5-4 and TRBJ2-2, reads ETGVTQSPTHLIKTRGQQVTLRCSSQSGHNTVSWYQQALGQGPQFIFQYYREEENGRGNFPPRFSGLQFPNYSSELNVNALELDDSALYLCASSPAGGRAEGDRGELFFGEGSRLTVL.

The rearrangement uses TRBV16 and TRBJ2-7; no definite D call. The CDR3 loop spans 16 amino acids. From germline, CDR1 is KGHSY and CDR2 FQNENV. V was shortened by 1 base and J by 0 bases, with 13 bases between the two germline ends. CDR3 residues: CASSQLSGRTSYEQYF. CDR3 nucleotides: TGTGCCAGCAGCCAATTATCAGGACGGACCTCCTACGAGCAGTACTTC.

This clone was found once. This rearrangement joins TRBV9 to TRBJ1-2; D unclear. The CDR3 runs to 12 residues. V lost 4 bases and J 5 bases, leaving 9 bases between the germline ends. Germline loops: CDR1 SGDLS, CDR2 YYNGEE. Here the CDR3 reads CASSPPPYGYTF. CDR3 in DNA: TGTGCCAGCAGCCCCCCACCTTATGGCTACACCTTC.

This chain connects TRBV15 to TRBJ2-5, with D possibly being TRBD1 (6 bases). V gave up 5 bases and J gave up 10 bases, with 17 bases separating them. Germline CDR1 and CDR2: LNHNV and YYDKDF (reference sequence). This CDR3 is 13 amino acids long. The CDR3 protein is CATSPRGRGSQYF. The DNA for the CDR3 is TGTGCCACCAGCCCAAGGGGCAGGGGCAGCCAGTACTTC.

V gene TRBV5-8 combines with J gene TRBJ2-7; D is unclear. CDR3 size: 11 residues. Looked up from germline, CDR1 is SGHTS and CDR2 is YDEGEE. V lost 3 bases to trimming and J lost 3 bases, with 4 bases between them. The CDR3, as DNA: TGTGCCAGCAGCTCCTACTACGAGCAGTACTTC. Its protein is CASSSYYEQYF.